Described below is a single T cell receptor (beta chain) sequence and its context. The method was immunoSEQ multiplex PCR; TCRdb's version includes in-frame clones alone and lacks a portion of them. The repertoire holds more than 250,000 clones, with around 87% as singletons. This CDR3 region has 14 residues. Trimming removed 5 bases from V and 5 bases from J; junction bases left unmatched: 2. Germline V gene lookup returns CDR1 SGHTA and CDR2 FQGNSA. The data are from a study of blood T cell repertoires in COVID-19. Study summary: T cells, B-cell-depleted T cells, or PBMCs provided the cDNA or gDNA that served as material.

V is TRBV7-2 and J is TRBJ2-3; 12 bases fit TRBD2. The source of this sequence is a man over 45 with active or convalescent COVID-19. Sample: peripheral blood. The CDR3 loop is CASSGLAGRDTQYF. Written as DNA, the CDR3 is TGTGCCAGCAGCGGACTAGCGGGACGAGATACGCAGTATTTT.